This T cell receptor beta chain was recorded in a study of T cell clones after liver transplantation. Study as a whole: Liver transplant recipients had immunosuppression withdrawal attempted within 2 years. Three of eight recipients were HCV-positive; others had non-autoimmune, non-viral indications.

The ends lost 4 bases at V and 8 bases at J; junction bases unmatched: 19. The CDR3 consists of 17 residues. The germline V gene encodes CDR1 MGHRA and CDR2 YSYEKL. The table came from immunoSEQ multiplex PCR; TCRdb's copy has only in-frame clones and leaves some out. The data show around 100,000 clones, around four fifths seen once. The chain links TRBV4-1 to TRBJ1-2; 7 bases map to TRBD1. Source: CD4+ T cells from blood, taken before liver transplant. The TCR was taken from a human donor who received a liver transplant. The chain's CDR3 is CASSPVLSARDSGGYTF. The CDR3 region has the DNA TGCGCCAGCAGCCCCGTATTAAGTGCTCGGGACAGTGGAGGCTACACCTTC.